These 12 T cell receptor beta chains were sequenced from one sample in a study of T cell responses to AZD1222 COVID-19 vaccine. Profiling relied on immunoSEQ multiplex PCR, and the TCRdb table lists in-frame clones only, not all of them. The sample has roughly 150,000 clones, 90% to 95% seen once. The sequencing here drew on peripheral blood, taken 28 days after the second AZD1222 dose. Receptor source: an adult who received the AZD1222 COVID-19 vaccine.

This chain uses TRBV5-1 with TRBJ2-7; D possibly uses TRBD1 or TRBD2 (6 bases each). The CDR3 extends over 15 amino acids. Trimming pared 2 bases from V and 7 bases from J, leaving 19 bases between. The germline CDR1 and CDR2 sequences are SGHRS and YFSETQ. The CDR3 DNA reads as TGCGCCAGCAGCTTTGCCCCATTAGGGGGGAAAGAGCAGTACTTC. Translation: CASSFAPLGGKEQYF.

The rearrangement joins TRBV12-5 to TRBJ2-5; 8 bases match TRBD1. The J segment lost 2 bases and the V segment lost 4 bases, leaving 6 bases of the junction unmatched. Germline CDR1 LGHNT, CDR2 FRNRAP. The CDR3 length is 15 residues. DNA of the CDR3: TGTGCTAGTGGTTCCGACAGGGGTCCGCAAGAGACCCAGTACTTC. Encoded protein: CASGSDRGPQETQYF.

The chain carries TRBV13 and TRBJ1-6, with 7 bases that match TRBD1. In germline, CDR1 is PRHDT, CDR2 FYEKMQ (reference sequence). The CDR3 has 14 residues. Unmatched junction bases numbered 5, after V lost 5 bases and J lost 7 bases. The CDR3 coding sequence is TGTGCCAGCAGCAACCGGGACAGAAATTCACCCCTCCACTTT. It codes for CASSNRDRNSPLHF.

V and J are TRBV5-4 and TRBJ1-3; no clear D gene. V lost 4 bases, J lost 0 bases, and 8 bases lay in between. There are 14 residues in the CDR3. Germline V CDR1 and CDR2: SGHNT, YYREEE (reference sequence). This chain's CDR3 is CASSHPASGNTIYF. CDR3 in DNA: TGTGCCAGCAGCCACCCAGCCTCTGGAAACACCATATATTTT.

In DNA, the CDR3 is TGTGCCAGCGGAGCCGACAGGGGAACTAATGAAAAACTGTTTTTT. Translation: CASGADRGTNEKLFF. The chain carries TRBV27 and TRBJ1-4, with 8 bases lining up with TRBD1. The CDR3 spans 15 residues. Germline trimming cut 8 bases from V and 1 base from J; bases unmatched to any gene: 6. The V gene's germline CDR1 is MNHEY and CDR2 SMNVEV (reference sequence).

This chain joins TRBV7-9 and TRBJ2-1, with D possibly being TRBD2 (7 bases). The CDR3 is 15 residues long. V dropped 3 bases and J dropped 8 bases, with 17 bases sitting between them. Germline CDR1 and CDR2: SEHNR and FQNEAQ (reference sequence). The CDR3 protein is CASSFVTGEGDEQFF. Written as DNA, the CDR3 is TGTGCCAGCAGCTTCGTTACGGGGGAGGGGGATGAGCAGTTCTTC.

In this sample, this clone turned up once. One junction end does not reproduce the germline sequence, and a read error may be involved. The gene calls are TRBV7-7 and TRBJ2-7; 9 bases are a match to TRBD1. CDR1 and CDR2 (germline): SSHAT, FNYEAQ (reference sequence). The CDR3 covers 15 residues. The CDR3 coding sequence is TGTGCTAGCAGCACTACAGGGGGCGCCTTGTACGAGCAGTACTTC. Protein sequence: CASSTTGGALYEQYF.

The V call is TRBV5-3, the J call TRBJ1-2; D is possibly TRBD1 (5 bases). TRBV5-3 is filed as an ORF, its function uncertain. This CDR3 spans 16 amino acids. The V and J ends lost 4 bases and 1 base respectively, with 17 bases between them. The CDR3 DNA follows: TGTGCCAGAAGCCGAGGACGGGGCTATATTAACTATGGCTACACCTTC. Translated: CARSRGRGYINYGYTF.

The V gene is TRBV6-6, the J gene TRBJ1-1; 7 nucleotides line up with TRBD1. V lost 6 bases and J lost 11; bases outside the gene matches: 15. This CDR3 has 14 residues. CDR1 and CDR2 from the germline V gene are MNHNY and SVGAGI (reference sequence). The DNA for the CDR3 is TGTGCCAGCAGCAGGGACAGACCGGACGTGGGGGCTTTCTTT. It yields the protein CASSRDRPDVGAFF.

The chain links TRBV6-1 to TRBJ1-5; 7 bases are a match to TRBD1. The CDR3 totals 14 residues. Germline V CDR1 and CDR2: MNHNS, SASEGT. J gave up 7 bases and V 2 bases, and 5 bases lay outside the gene matches. The CDR3 protein is CASSEWGGGQPQHF. The DNA of the CDR3 is TGTGCCAGCAGTGAATGGGGAGGGGGCCAGCCCCAGCATTTT.

The J gene is TRBJ1-6, the V gene TRBV7-9, with D tentatively TRBD1 (6 bases). V lost 3 bases to trimming and J lost 8 bases, with 8 bases between them. Germline-derived CDR1 and CDR2 are SEHNR and FQNEAQ (reference sequence). This CDR3 comprises 13 residues. CDR3 sequence reads: CASSLAGDSPLHF. The CDR3 DNA reads as TGTGCCAGCAGCTTGGCAGGGGATTCACCCCTCCACTTT.

The gene calls are TRBV7-2 and TRBJ1-5; TRBD1 matches 9 bases. Germline values: CDR1 SGHTA, CDR2 FQGNSA. V was clipped by 4 bases and J by 2 bases; unmatched bases: 15. The CDR3 covers 19 residues. CDR3 in amino acids: CASSSAPGQGSRGNQPQHF. In nucleotides, the CDR3 is TGTGCCAGCAGCTCCGCCCCGGGACAGGGATCCCGTGGCAATCAGCCCCAGCATTTT.